This T cell receptor (beta chain) was retrieved from a study of cytomegalovirus exposure and HLA in healthy donors. General study findings and limits: The study assumed roughly uniform donor sequencing depth for presence/absence analyses.

As regards this clone: Its target is not known.

Vbeta (60) and Jbeta (13) primers were used in the PCR. Produced via immunoSEQ multiplex PCR; TCRdb's table is partial and in-frame only. The sample gives 150,000 to 200,000 clones, roughly 87% of which show up once; roughly 1.6% is in the top ten. V was pared by 2 bases and J by 9 bases, with 7 bases of the junction left unmatched. This CDR3 has 15 amino acids. Germline V gene lookup returns CDR1 MNHEY and CDR2 SVGAGI. The chain employs TRBV6-5 and TRBJ2-1, with TRBD1 matching over 10 bases. The sample consisted of PBMCs. The sequence came from a man aged 50 to 60 in good health and CMV-seronegative. Written as DNA, the CDR3 is TGTGCCAGCAGTTACAGGGACAGGGGTGTGGGTGAGCAGTTCTTC. Translating it yields CASSYRDRGVGEQFF.